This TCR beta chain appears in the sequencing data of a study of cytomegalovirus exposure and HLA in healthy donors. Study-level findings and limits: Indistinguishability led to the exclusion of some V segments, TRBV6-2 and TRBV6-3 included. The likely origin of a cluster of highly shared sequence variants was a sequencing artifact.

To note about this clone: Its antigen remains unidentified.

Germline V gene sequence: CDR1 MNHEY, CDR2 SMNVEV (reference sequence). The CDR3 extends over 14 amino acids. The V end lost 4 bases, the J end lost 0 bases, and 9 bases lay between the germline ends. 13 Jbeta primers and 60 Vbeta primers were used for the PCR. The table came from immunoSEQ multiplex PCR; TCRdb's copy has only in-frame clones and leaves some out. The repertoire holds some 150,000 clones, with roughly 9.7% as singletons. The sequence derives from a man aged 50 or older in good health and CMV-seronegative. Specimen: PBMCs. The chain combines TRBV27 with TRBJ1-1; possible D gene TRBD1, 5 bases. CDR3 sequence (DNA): TGTGCCAGCAGTTCGACAGCTATGAACACTGAAGCTTTCTTT. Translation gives CASSSTAMNTEAFF.